Listed here are 23 T cell receptor beta chains from one sample, sequenced in a study of response to subunit inactivated influenza vaccine. TCRdb itself ran the RT-PCR reads through MiXCR, one entry per CDR3 protein. The data hold around 570,000 distinct CDR3 sequences, with under 9% observed a single time. The sample in question was PBMCs from blood, obtained less than 30 months after vaccination. Receptor source: a man aged 45 to 70 who received an inactivated influenza vaccine.

The chain links TRBV5-1 to TRBJ1-1; D gene uncertain. CDR1 and CDR2 (germline): SGHRS, YFSETQ. The CDR3 extends over 17 amino acids. V shed 0 bases and J shed 0 bases, with 15 bases lying between them. The DNA of the CDR3 is TGCGCCAGCAGCTTGGATGGACGGGCGTCCATGAACACTGAAGCTTTCTTT. Translating it yields CASSLDGRASMNTEAFF.

The chain carries TRBV7-2 and TRBJ1-6; a weak D match, TRBD1 (6 bases). This CDR3 has 15 residues. The V gene lost 1 base and the J gene lost 9 bases, with 13 bases spanning the gap. Germline V gene data show CDR1 as SGHTA and CDR2 as FQGNSA. The CDR3 sequence is CASSLVGDTLSPLHF. Written as DNA, the CDR3 is TGTGCCAGCAGCTTAGTTGGGGACACACTTTCACCCCTCCACTTT.

This clonotype showed up just a few times. The gene calls are TRBV4-2 and TRBJ1-4, with unresolved D. Trimming stripped 2 bases from V and 5 bases from J, with 3 bases between. Germline values: CDR1 LGHNA, CDR2 YNFKEQ. The CDR3 extends over 12 amino acids. The CDR3 spells CASSQLNEKLFF. CDR3 nucleotides: TGTGCCAGCAGCCAACTAAATGAAAAACTGTTTTTT.

At least ten counts were recorded for this clonotype. The chain has TRBV5-6 and TRBJ1-3; 7 bases are shared with TRBD1. Germline V gene data show CDR1 as SGHDT and CDR2 as YYEEEE. J gave up 6 bases and V 3 bases, and 9 bases lay outside the gene matches. This CDR3 contains 15 residues. The DNA for the CDR3 is TGTGCCAGCAGCTCTCGACAGGGTTTAGAAAACACCATATATTTT. Translated: CASSSRQGLENTIYF.

Only one count was recorded for this clonotype. It may be a read error: a sequence one base away is much more abundant. V gene TRBV5-1 combines with J gene TRBJ2-1; the match to TRBD2 covers 13 bases. Trimming at V came to 5 bases and at J to 6 bases, leaving 11 bases not matched to a gene. The length of the CDR3 is 17 residues. CDR1 and CDR2 from the germline V gene are SGHRS and YFSETQ. The CDR3 coding sequence is TGCGCCAGCAGACGGACTAGCGGGAGTTGCGATCGCAATGAGCAGTTCTTC. It translates to CASRRTSGSCDRNEQFF.

This clonotype was found many times. The chain is built from TRBV28 and TRBJ2-1, with TRBD2 matching over 14 bases. The V and J ends lost 4 bases and 10 bases, in that order; junction bases with no gene match: 9. Germline V gives CDR1 MDHEN, CDR2 SYDVKM. CDR3 length: 16 residues. This CDR3 reads CASSSSGTSGREEQFF. DNA for the CDR3: TGTGCCAGCAGTTCGTCCGGGACTAGCGGGAGAGAAGAGCAGTTCTTC.

This clonotype was counted a few times. The chain has TRBV4-1 and TRBJ2-3; no reliable D call. V lost 0 bases and J 0 bases, leaving 13 bases between the germline ends. This CDR3 has 17 amino acids. Germline V CDR1 and CDR2: MGHRA, YSYEKL. The CDR3 DNA is TGCGCCAGCAGCCAAGATTCGCGGCTGATTAGCACAGATACGCAGTATTTT. It translates to CASSQDSRLISTDTQYF.

This clonotype was counted at least ten times. This chain uses TRBV6-5 with TRBJ1-1, with D uncertain. Trimming left V 0 bases short and J 0 bases short, with 8 bases between. Germline CDR1 and CDR2: MNHEY and SVGAGI. The CDR3 is 15 residues long. CDR3 DNA sequence: TGTGCCAGCAGTTACTCGAGGTGGGTGAACACTGAAGCTTTCTTT. Translated: CASSYSRWVNTEAFF.

This clonotype was found many times. The rearrangement links TRBV12-3 or TRBV12-4 to TRBJ1-2; tentatively, D is TRBD1 (6 bases). The CDR3 covers 11 residues. Trimming cost V 7 bases and J 5 bases, with 8 bases left between them. CDR3 residues: CASTQGYGYTF. The CDR3 DNA reads as TGTGCCAGCACCCAGGGGTATGGCTACACCTTC.

A few counts support this clonotype. The rearrangement joins TRBV10-3 to TRBJ2-4; tentative D call: TRBD1 (6 bases). Trimming removed 10 bases from V and 9 bases from J, with 16 bases in between. Per germline, CDR1 ENHRY and CDR2 SYGVKD. This CDR3 contains 12 residues. For the CDR3, the DNA is TGTGCCAGCAGACAGGATGGGGGCATTCAGTACTTC. This encodes CASRQDGGIQYF.

This clonotype has only a few counts. The rearrangement joins TRBV7-2 to TRBJ2-5; possible D gene TRBD2, 5 bases. V was cut by 2 bases and J by 6 bases, with 10 bases left in between. The CDR3 length is 13 residues. The germline V gene has CDR1 SGHTA and CDR2 FQGNSA. The CDR3 sequence: CASSLTRYQTQYF. Written as DNA, the CDR3 is TGTGCCAGCAGCTTAACTAGATATCAGACCCAGTACTTC.

This clonotype showed up many times. This chain uses TRBV7-3 with TRBJ1-1; D might be TRBD1 (6 bases). Germline V gene data show CDR1 as SGHTA and CDR2 as FQGTGA. This CDR3 is built from 14 residues. Between the trimmed V and J ends, which lost 5 bases and 6 bases, there was a span of 16 bases. CDR3 protein: CASSEGQIGSEAFF. CDR3 DNA sequence: TGTGCCAGCAGCGAAGGACAGATCGGCTCTGAAGCTTTCTTT.

This clonotype was detected only a few times. The CDR3 sequence: CASTGASHQPQHF. CDR3 nucleotide sequence: TGTGCCAGCACGGGCGCCAGCCATCAGCCCCAGCATTTT. The V call is TRBV6-2 or TRBV6-3, the J call TRBJ1-5; no reliable D call. The germline gives CDR1 MNHEY, CDR2 SVGEGT. V was shortened by 7 bases and J by 5 bases, with 12 bases between the two germline ends. This CDR3 spans 13 amino acids.

This clonotype was seen a few times. This chain joins TRBV6-1 and TRBJ2-3; 7 bases line up with TRBD1. Germline-derived CDR1 and CDR2 are MNHNS and SASEGT. J lost 4 bases, V lost 5 bases, and 12 bases had no gene match. The CDR3 extends over 16 amino acids. Here the CDR3 DNA reads TGTGCCAGCAGTACACCGACAGGGATCTCTGCAGATACGCAGTATTTT. It codes for CASSTPTGISADTQYF.

The chain has TRBV28 and TRBJ2-7; a weak D match, TRBD1 (6 bases). Germline V CDR1 and CDR2: MDHEN, SYDVKM. Trimming took 4 bases from V and 0 from J, leaving 16 bases between them. This CDR3 region has 16 residues. The DNA for the CDR3 is TGTGCCAGCAGTTCTATGGACAGCCTCGCCTCCTACGAGCAGTACTTC. It is translated as CASSSMDSLASYEQYF.

This clonotype was seen at least ten times. The chain has TRBV4-3 and TRBJ2-1; TRBD1 aligns across 9 bases. Germline values: CDR1 LGHNA, CDR2 YSLEER. The ends lost 4 bases at V and 7 bases at J; junction bases unmatched: 8. The CDR3 is made up of 15 amino acids. Here the CDR3 reads CASSRQGEWLNEQFF. CDR3 bases: TGCGCCAGCAGCCGACAGGGGGAGTGGCTTAATGAGCAGTTCTTC.

V usage is TRBV5-1 and J usage is TRBJ2-1, with 8 nucleotides matching TRBD1. There are 16 residues in the CDR3. The V gene end was trimmed by 4 bases and the J gene end by 0 bases; junction bases not matched to a gene: 6. The V gene's germline CDR1 is SGHRS and CDR2 YFSETQ. The CDR3 coding sequence is TGCGCCAGCAGCCTACAAGGACAGGGCTCCTACAATGAGCAGTTCTTC. Protein: CASSLQGQGSYNEQFF.

This clonotype was counted only a few times. The chain combines TRBV10-3 with TRBJ2-3; unclear D gene. The CDR3 spans 13 residues. CDR1 is ENHRY and CDR2 is SYGVKD in the germline V gene. V lost 6 bases and J lost 6, with 13 bases in between. This CDR3 reads CAIRGQRPDTQYF. CDR3 DNA: TGTGCCATCAGGGGTCAGCGACCCGATACGCAGTATTTT.

The chain recombines TRBV3-1 with TRBJ1-1; a possible D gene is TRBD1 (5 bases). CDR1 LGHDT and CDR2 YNNKEL come from the germline V gene (reference sequence). The ends were cut back, 3 bases at V and 0 bases at J, with 11 bases in the middle. The CDR3 contains 15 residues. The CDR3 nucleotides are TGTGCCAGCAGCCAGGGGGTTCTCATGAACACTGAAGCTTTCTTT. This encodes CASSQGVLMNTEAFF.

This clonotype occurred many times. The chain couples TRBV5-1 to TRBJ1-1, with D perhaps matching TRBD1 (6 bases). The germline CDR1 and CDR2 sequences are SGHRS and YFSETQ. Trimming took 1 base from V and 1 from J, leaving 8 bases between them. The CDR3 extends over 14 amino acids. CDR3 amino acids: CASSLTGQNTEAFF. The CDR3 nucleotides are TGCGCCAGCAGCTTGACAGGGCAGAACACTGAAGCTTTCTTT. Supplemented by reference TRBV5-1 and TRBJ1-1, the full variable domain reads KAGVTQTPRYLIKTRGQQVTLSCSPISGHRSVSWYQQTPGQGLQFLFEYFSETQRNKGNFPGRFSGRQFSNSRSEMNVSTLELGDSALYLCASSLTGQNTEAFFGQGTRLTVV.

This clonotype was counted ten times or more. The chain combines TRBV12-3 or TRBV12-4 with TRBJ1-2, with a tentative D call TRBD1 (5 bases). Between the trimmed V and J ends, which lost 2 bases and 6 bases, there was a span of 13 bases. The CDR3 covers 14 residues. CDR3 nucleotides: TGTGCCAGCAGTTTAAGCGCAGGGAGGCATGGCTACACCTTC. As protein: CASSLSAGRHGYTF.

This clonotype occurred many times. The V call is TRBV4-1, the J call TRBJ1-1, with 7 nucleotides matching TRBD1. Unmatched junction bases numbered 9, after V lost 4 bases and J lost 7 bases. This CDR3 spans 14 amino acids. Germline assignment: CDR1 MGHRA and CDR2 YSYEKL. The CDR3 region has the DNA TGCGCCAGCAGCCGACCAGGGGGGAATGGTGAAGCTTTCTTT. Translating it yields CASSRPGGNGEAFF.

The rearrangement joins TRBV7-2 to TRBJ2-7; D gene uncertain. Trimming stripped 3 bases from V and 2 bases from J, with 8 bases between. Germline CDR1 is SGHTA and CDR2 is FQGNSA. The CDR3 has 13 residues. The CDR3 nucleotides read TGTGCCAGCAGCTTCCCCGGGCCCTACGAGCAGTACTTC. Translating gives CASSFPGPYEQYF.